This T cell receptor (beta chain) was found in a study of cytomegalovirus exposure and HLA in healthy donors. Study details: There were 100 million to 130 million unique TCR beta sequences, drawn from 150 million to 200 million T cells, in an earlier analysis.

The CDR3 has 11 residues. Trimming left V 4 bases short and J 4 bases short, with 2 bases between. Germline loops: CDR1 MNHNS, CDR2 SASEGT. General study findings and limits: Cytomegalovirus status was reportedly diagnosed by the classifier with high specificity and sensitivity.

PCR involved 60 Vbeta and 13 Jbeta primers. Measured with immunoSEQ multiplex PCR; TCRdb has only the in-frame clones, and not every one. This repertoire shows 100,000 to 150,000 clones, 80% found once; its top ten account for approximately 10%. Points on this clone: The antigen is undetermined.

V usage is TRBV6-1 and J usage is TRBJ1-5; unclear D gene. This clonotype originated in a man under 40 in good health and CMV-seropositive. Sequencing used PBMCs. The CDR3 DNA is TGTGCCAGCAGTGCAAATCAGCCCCAGCATTTT. It is translated as CASSANQPQHF.